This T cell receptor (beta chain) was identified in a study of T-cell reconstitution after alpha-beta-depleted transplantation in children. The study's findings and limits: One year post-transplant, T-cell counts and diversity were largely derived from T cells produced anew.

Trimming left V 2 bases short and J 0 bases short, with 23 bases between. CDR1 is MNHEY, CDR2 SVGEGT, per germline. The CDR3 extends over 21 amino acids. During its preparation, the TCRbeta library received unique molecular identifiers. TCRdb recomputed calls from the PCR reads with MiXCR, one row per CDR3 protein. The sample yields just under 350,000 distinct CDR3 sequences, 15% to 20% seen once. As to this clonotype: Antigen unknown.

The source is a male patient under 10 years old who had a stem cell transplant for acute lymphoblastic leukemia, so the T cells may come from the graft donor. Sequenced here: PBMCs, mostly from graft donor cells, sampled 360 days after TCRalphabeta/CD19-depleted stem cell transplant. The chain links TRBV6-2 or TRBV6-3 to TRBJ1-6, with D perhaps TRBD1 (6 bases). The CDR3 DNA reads TGTGCCAGCAGTTACGCCCGGGGTGCGGGGGCCGCCCGCTCCTATAATTCACCCCTCCACTTT. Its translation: CASSYARGAGAARSYNSPLHF.